The rows below give T cell receptor beta chains drawn from one sample of a study of blood T cell repertoires in COVID-19. Clones were sequenced by immunoSEQ multiplex PCR, and TCRdb holds only the in-frame ones, with some missing. Of under 300,000 clones listed, around 83% are singletons. The specimen sequenced was peripheral blood. Source of these receptors: a man aged 35-49 years who had recovered from COVID-19. CDR3s include the opening cysteine and the closing phenylalanine or tryptophan. A D gene is named only where the DNA matches it firmly. Size is omitted from some rows. Given values are once, few, many or a class for expanded clones.

clone size	V gene	D gene	J gene	CDR3 protein	CDR3 DNA
-	TRBV5-6	-	TRBJ1-1	CASSTVGALRAFF	TGTGCCAGCAGCACGGTTGGGGCTCTACGAGCTTTCTTT
-	TRBV3-1/TRBV3-2	TRBD2	TRBJ2-5	CASSHLAGGIETQYF	TGTGCCAGCAGCCACCTAGCGGGGGGAATAGAGACCCAGTACTTC
once	TRBV6-1	-	TRBJ1-6	CASSEERPYNSPLHF	TGTGCCAGCAGTGAGGAGCGCCCCTATAATTCACCCCTCCACTTT
-	TRBV18	-	TRBJ2-2	CASSPGGELFF	TGTGCCAGCTCTCCCGGGGGGGAGCTGTTTTTT
-	TRBV10-3	-	TRBJ1-2	CAISEQQSNYGYTF	TGTGCCATCAGTGAACAGCAGTCAAACTATGGCTACACCTTC
-	TRBV5-1	TRBD1	TRBJ1-5	CASRQGADQPQHF	TGCGCCAGTCGACAGGGGGCGGATCAGCCCCAGCATTTT
-	TRBV4-1	-	TRBJ2-5	CASSQSSGQETQYF	TGCGCCAGCAGCCAAAGTAGCGGCCAAGAGACCCAGTACTTC
-	TRBV30	TRBD1	TRBJ2-7	CAWSVDPGQIYEQYF	TGTGCCTGGAGTGTAGATCCGGGACAGATCTACGAGCAGTACTTC
once	TRBV5-1	-	TRBJ1-1	CASSFSVNTEAFF	TGCGCCAGCAGCTTCTCAGTAAACACTGAAGCTTTCTTT
-	TRBV7-2	TRBD2	TRBJ2-3	CASSLVAGDTDTQYF	TGTGCCAGCAGCTTAGTAGCGGGAGACACAGATACGCAGTATTTT
few	TRBV5-1	TRBD2	TRBJ2-1	CASSSPGLASSYNEQFF	TGCGCCAGCAGCTCCCCGGGACTAGCCAGCTCCTACAATGAGCAGTTCTTC
-	TRBV18	TRBD2	TRBJ2-1	CASSPQTSWSEQFF	TGTGCCAGCTCACCGCAGACTAGCTGGAGCGAGCAGTTCTTC
-	TRBV6-6	-	TRBJ2-2	CASSYGQGGTGELFF	TGTGCCAGCAGTTACGGCCAGGGTGGCACCGGGGAGCTGTTTTTT
few	TRBV3-1/TRBV3-2	TRBD2	TRBJ2-1	CASSRPGGGADEQFF	TGTGCCAGCAGCCGCCCAGGCGGGGGGGCCGATGAGCAGTTCTTC